Following are 32 T cell receptor beta chains from one sample sequenced in a study of T-cell reconstitution after alpha-beta-depleted transplantation in children. Unique molecular identifiers were used in preparing the TCRbeta library. TCRdb itself ran the PCR reads through MiXCR, one entry per CDR3 protein. The data show a few hundred thousand distinct CDR3 sequences, 9.7% seen once. The sequencing here drew on PBMCs from the stem cell graft donor, taken from the stem cell graft. These receptors all stem from a human donor who donated a stem cell graft to a child with SCID.

At least ten counts were recorded for this clonotype. The genes are TRBV7-2 and TRBJ2-5; 7 positions match TRBD1. The V gene end was trimmed by 2 bases and the J gene end by 3 bases; junction bases not matched to a gene: 3. This CDR3 has 14 residues. Germline V lookup: CDR1 SGHTA, CDR2 FQGNSA. The CDR3 DNA is TGTGCCAGCAGCTTATCCGGGACAGAAGAGACCCAGTACTTC. Residues: CASSLSGTEETQYF.

Many counts were recorded for this clonotype. This chain connects TRBV20-1 to TRBJ1-5; tentative D call: TRBD1 (6 bases). Germline CDR1 DFQATT, CDR2 SNEGSKA (reference sequence). The CDR3 extends over 14 amino acids. Trimming shortened V by 4 bases and J by 7 bases, and 17 bases separated the two germline ends. The CDR3 region has the DNA TGCAGTGCTACTGATCGGACAGCAGGGCAGCCCCAGCATTTT. Protein product: CSATDRTAGQPQHF.

Only a few counts were recorded for this clonotype. The rearrangement joins TRBV20-1 to TRBJ1-4; 9 nucleotides match TRBD1. This CDR3 has 16 amino acids. The germline CDR1 and CDR2 sequences are DFQATT and SNEGSKA (reference sequence). Trimming took 5 bases from V and 6 from J; bases not matched to a gene: 13. CDR3 protein: CSAAKQGALFDEKLFF. The CDR3, as DNA: TGCAGTGCTGCAAAACAGGGGGCGTTATTTGATGAAAAACTGTTTTTT.

In its sample, this clonotype was seen many times. V gene TRBV20-1 combines with J gene TRBJ1-2, with TRBD1 matching over 10 bases. The V gene end was trimmed by 5 bases and the J gene end by 7 bases; junction bases not matched to a gene: 7. Germline V gene sequence: CDR1 DFQATT, CDR2 SNEGSKA (reference sequence). The CDR3 is 13 residues long. CDR3 sequence reads: CSAPVGTGAGYTF. The CDR3 DNA follows: TGCAGTGCTCCCGTGGGGACAGGGGCTGGCTACACCTTC.

This clonotype was detected ten times or more. The CDR3 nucleotides are TGCGCCAGCAGGCCCCGCGGTAGGGGGCCGTTGGATACGCAGTATTTT. It encodes CASRPRGRGPLDTQYF. The rearrangement uses TRBV5-1 and TRBJ2-3, with 7 bases matching TRBD1. The germline gives CDR1 SGHRS, CDR2 YFSETQ. V trimming: 5 bases; J trimming: 6 bases; junction bases outside the gene matches: 15. The CDR3 runs to 16 residues.

This clonotype came up many times. The chain links TRBV5-1 to TRBJ2-1; D remains ambiguous. V was trimmed by 2 bases and J by 6 bases, leaving 21 bases between them. Germline CDR1 is SGHRS and CDR2 is YFSETQ. CDR3 length: 17 amino acids. CDR3 DNA: TGCGCCAGCAGCTTCTGGAAATCCGACGGCTCTCTCAATGAGCAGTTCTTC. It encodes CASSFWKSDGSLNEQFF.

This clonotype was detected ten times or more. The chain links TRBV12-3 or TRBV12-4 to TRBJ1-1; D is undetermined. Trimming removed 5 bases from V and 3 bases from J, with 10 bases in between. The CDR3 contains 13 residues. The CDR3 region is CASSPQRDTEAFF. In nucleotides, the CDR3 is TGTGCCAGCAGTCCCCAAAGGGACACTGAAGCTTTCTTT.

This clonotype was seen many times. The V call is TRBV20-1, the J call TRBJ2-3; no clear D. Germline V CDR1 and CDR2: DFQATT, SNEGSKA (reference sequence). This CDR3 region has 11 residues. Trimming took 1 base from V and 6 from J, leaving 5 bases between them. The CDR3 bases are TGCAGTGCTAGAGCCGTGGATACGCAGTATTTT. This encodes CSARAVDTQYF.

This clonotype showed up many times. V gene TRBV18 combines with J gene TRBJ2-3; 7 nucleotides agree with TRBD2. Unmatched junction bases numbered 9, after V lost 6 bases and J lost 6 bases. This CDR3 comprises 14 residues. Germline V gene sequence: CDR1 KGHSH, CDR2 LQKENI. CDR3 in DNA: TGTGCCAGCTCTGCCCAGGGAGGGAAGGATACGCAGTATTTT. Encoded protein: CASSAQGGKDTQYF.

There are many counts of this clonotype. The V call is TRBV20-1, the J call TRBJ2-7; 8 nucleotides align to TRBD2. The CDR3 is 16 residues long. V was pared by 0 bases and J by 7 bases, with 14 bases of the junction left unmatched. Per the germline V gene, CDR1 is DFQATT and CDR2 is SNEGSKA (reference sequence). CDR3 DNA sequence: TGCAGTGCTAGAGATCTTGGGCGGGGGGAATTGGGGGAGCAGTACTTC. Translation: CSARDLGRGELGEQYF.

This clonotype was seen repeatedly, ten times or more. The chain recombines TRBV14 with TRBJ1-3, with TRBD1 identical over 7 bases. Germline V gene data show CDR1 as SGHDN and CDR2 as FVKESK. The CDR3 consists of 19 residues. After removal of 4 bases from V and 0 bases from J, the junction contained 15 bases not matched to a gene. This CDR3 reads CASSLSMTTGVSSGNTIYF. The CDR3 DNA sequence: TGTGCCAGCAGCCTGAGTATGACTACAGGGGTGAGCTCTGGAAACACCATATATTTT.

The chain joins TRBV4-3 to TRBJ2-7, with D maybe TRBD1 (5 bases). The CDR3 length is 17 residues. Germline V gene lookup returns CDR1 LGHNA and CDR2 YSLEER. Trimming took off 4 bases at V and 2 bases at J, with 21 bases between the two ends. Here the CDR3 reads CASSRVLTANPPYEQYF. The DNA of the CDR3 is TGCGCCAGCAGCCGAGTACTGACAGCCAATCCCCCCTACGAGCAGTACTTC.

Many counts were recorded for this clonotype. The chain is built from TRBV5-1 and TRBJ1-4; possibly TRBD1 for D (5 bases). This CDR3 is 15 amino acids long. Looked up from germline, CDR1 is SGHRS and CDR2 is YFSETQ. V was clipped by 5 bases and J by 0 bases, with 11 bases between them. The DNA for the CDR3 is TGCGCCAGCAGGTGGGACGGTGCAACTAATGAAAAACTGTTTTTT. Translated, it gives CASRWDGATNEKLFF.

This clonotype was counted at least ten times. V and J are TRBV11-1 and TRBJ2-2; TRBD1 might be the D (6 bases). The V end lost 6 bases, the J end lost 1 base, and 15 bases lay between the germline ends. CDR1 is SGHAT, CDR2 FQDESV, per germline (reference sequence). The CDR3 loop spans 16 amino acids. The CDR3 reads CASRPHSDRNTGELFF. CDR3 sequence (DNA): TGTGCCAGCAGACCGCATTCGGACAGGAACACCGGGGAGCTGTTTTTT. Full variable domain (missing parts from reference TRBV11-1 and TRBJ2-2): EAEVAQSPRYKITEKSQAVAFWCDPISGHATLYWYRQILGQGPELLVQFQDESVVDDSQLPKDRFSAERLKGVDSTLKIQPAELGDSAMYLCASRPHSDRNTGELFFGEGSRLTVL.

This clonotype was seen many times. The rearrangement joins TRBV20-1 to TRBJ1-4; tentative D call: TRBD1 (6 bases). Deletions cut 3 bases from V and 0 bases from J, with 11 bases between. The germline CDR1 and CDR2 sequences are DFQATT and SNEGSKA (reference sequence). This CDR3 is built from 15 residues. For the CDR3, the DNA is TGCAGTGCTAGTAAAGAGGGGGCAACTAATGAAAAACTGTTTTTT. Its protein product is CSASKEGATNEKLFF.

The rearrangement joins TRBV5-1 to TRBJ2-2, with TRBD1 identical over 8 bases. Trimming took 3 bases from V and 8 from J; bases not matched to a gene: 18. The CDR3 contains 18 residues. Germline V gene data show CDR1 as SGHRS and CDR2 as YFSETQ. CDR3 protein: CASSSNIIRGRTLGELFF. The CDR3 nucleotides read TGCGCCAGCAGCTCCAATATTATCAGGGGGCGGACTTTAGGGGAGCTGTTTTTT.

The sample holds many counts of this clonotype. This chain uses TRBV12-3 or TRBV12-4 with TRBJ1-2; D unclear. Deletions cut 7 bases from V and 7 bases from J, with 16 bases between. This CDR3 has 13 amino acids. CDR3 nucleotide sequence: TGTGCCAGCACCGTGGACCCCCCGGGTGGCTACACCTTC. Amino acid sequence: CASTVDPPGGYTF.

This clonotype was recorded many times. The chain recombines TRBV7-3 with TRBJ1-1; tentatively, D is TRBD1 (6 bases). CDR1 and CDR2 from the germline V gene are SGHTA and FQGTGA. The V and J ends lost 1 base and 5 bases respectively, with 14 bases between them. This CDR3 has 15 residues. For the CDR3, the DNA is TGTGCCAGCAGCTTAAGCGGGGGGCCGGGGACTGAAGCTTTCTTT. It encodes CASSLSGGPGTEAFF.

The chain links TRBV5-1 to TRBJ1-4; 9 bases match TRBD1. Germline V gene lookup returns CDR1 SGHRS and CDR2 YFSETQ. Unmatched junction bases numbered 13, after V lost 4 bases and J lost 3 bases. CDR3 length: 18 amino acids. The CDR3 protein is CASSPSGQGATANEKLFF. CDR3 DNA: TGCGCCAGCAGCCCGTCGGGACAGGGCGCAACTGCTAATGAAAAACTGTTTTTT. Full variable domain (outside the CDR3, taken from reference TRBV5-1 and TRBJ1-4): KAGVTQTPRYLIKTRGQQVTLSCSPISGHRSVSWYQQTPGQGLQFLFEYFSETQRNKGNFPGRFSGRQFSNSRSEMNVSTLELGDSALYLCASSPSGQGATANEKLFFGSGTQLSVL.

Points on this clonotype: The junction departs from the called germline gene at one end, perhaps through a read error. The J gene is TRBJ2-3, the V gene TRBV20-1, with 10 bases aligning to TRBD2. The CDR3 contains 17 residues. Germline V gene data show CDR1 as DFQATT and CDR2 as SNEGSKA (reference sequence). This CDR3 reads CCARGGSGGSGTDTQYF. The CDR3 region has the DNA TGCTGTGCTAGAGGGGGTAGCGGGGGGTCTGGCACAGATACGCAGTATTTT.

The sample holds many counts of this clonotype. The V call is TRBV6-2 or TRBV6-3, the J call TRBJ1-6; TRBD1 is a possible D gene (5 bases). Germline V CDR1 and CDR2: MNHEY, SVGEGT. The CDR3 spans 13 residues. Deletions cut 6 bases from V and 7 bases from J, with 10 bases between. CDR3 nucleotides: TGTGCCAGCAGGGGACCGGGGAATTCACCCCTCCACTTT. This gives the protein CASRGPGNSPLHF.

This clonotype was counted at least ten times. This rearrangement joins TRBV20-1 to TRBJ2-1; 10 nucleotides align to TRBD2. The V gene end was trimmed by 1 base and the J gene end by 7 bases; junction bases not matched to a gene: 7. The length of the CDR3 is 15 residues. CDR1 and CDR2 from the germline V gene are DFQATT and SNEGSKA (reference sequence). This CDR3 is CSARVSGGAFNEQFF. The CDR3 DNA reads TGCAGTGCTAGAGTGAGCGGGGGGGCGTTTAATGAGCAGTTCTTC.

The V call is TRBV28, the J call TRBJ1-1, with 8 positions matching TRBD1. This CDR3 is 14 amino acids long. Germline CDR1 is MDHEN and CDR2 is SYDVKM. Losses at the gene ends were 10 bases for V and 1 base for J; bases not matched to a gene: 8. The CDR3 region has the DNA TGTGCCACCGTACTACAGGGGGAGAACACTGAAGCTTTCTTT. Amino acid sequence: CATVLQGENTEAFF.

In this sample, this clonotype turned up many times. The chain has TRBV5-5 and TRBJ1-1, with D hard to call. CDR1 and CDR2 (germline): SGHKS, YYEKEE (reference sequence). The V end lost 2 bases, the J end lost 9 bases, and 11 bases lay between the germline ends. The CDR3 spans 12 residues. The CDR3 here is CASSFGRVQAFF. In nucleotides, the CDR3 is TGTGCCAGCAGCTTTGGTAGGGTTCAAGCTTTCTTT.

The CDR3 coding sequence is TGTGCCAGCTCACCACCGGGACAGGGGTGGCACGAGCAGTACTTC. Translation: CASSPPGQGWHEQYF. This chain joins TRBV18 and TRBJ2-7; 10 nucleotides agree with TRBD1. Trimming removed 0 bases from V and 5 bases from J; junction bases left unmatched: 4. The germline gives CDR1 KGHSH, CDR2 LQKENI. The CDR3 consists of 15 residues.

This clonotype turned up a few times. The chain couples TRBV7-9 to TRBJ2-2, with 10 bases that match TRBD2. CDR1 SEHNR and CDR2 FQNEAQ come from the germline V gene (reference sequence). The CDR3 spans 16 residues. J was trimmed by 4 bases and V by 3 bases; bases with no gene match: 5. CDR3 loop: CASSFQRGGGTGELFF. The CDR3 DNA reads TGTGCCAGCAGCTTCCAGCGGGGGGGCGGCACCGGGGAGCTGTTTTTT.

This clonotype was counted at least ten times. Written as DNA, the CDR3 is TGTGCCAGCAGCCCGGGAGGGAACACAGATACGCAGTATTTT. It is translated as CASSPGGNTDTQYF. The chain joins TRBV7-6 to TRBJ2-3; TRBD2 matches 8 bases. The V segment lost 5 bases and the J segment 2 bases; nucleotides outside the gene matches: 3. From germline, CDR1 is SGHVS and CDR2 FNYEAQ. The CDR3 is 14 residues long.

This clonotype has ten or more counts. CDR3 in amino acids: CASSFTTGFNTEAFF. The CDR3 bases are TGCGCCAGCAGCTTTACGACGGGGTTTAACACTGAAGCTTTCTTT. The V and J genes are TRBV5-1 and TRBJ1-1; D gene ambiguous. V was shortened by 2 bases and J by 2 bases, with 13 bases between the two germline ends. CDR1 is SGHRS and CDR2 is YFSETQ in the germline V gene. The CDR3 length is 15 residues. The variable domain in full, with the rest retrieved from reference TRBV5-1 and TRBJ1-1, is KAGVTQTPRYLIKTRGQQVTLSCSPISGHRSVSWYQQTPGQGLQFLFEYFSETQRNKGNFPGRFSGRQFSNSRSEMNVSTLELGDSALYLCASSFTTGFNTEAFFGQGTRLTVV.

With regard to this clonotype: A junction end diverges from the germline sequence, so it may reflect a read error. The rearrangement uses TRBV12-3 or TRBV12-4 and TRBJ1-1, with 7 nucleotides matching TRBD1. The CDR3 spans 15 residues. The CDR3 DNA reads as TGTGCCATCAGTGCCACAGGGGTCTTGAACTCTGAAGCTTTCTTT. It yields the protein CAISATGVLNSEAFF.

This clonotype was counted between two and nine times. The J gene is TRBJ2-5, the V gene TRBV18; the D gene is possibly TRBD1 (6 bases). The CDR3 is 16 amino acids. Germline CDR1 and CDR2: KGHSH and LQKENI. Trimming removed 1 base at V and 1 base at J, with 13 bases between. CDR3 bases: TGTGCCAGCTCACCACAGCCCGGGACACTCCAAGAGACCCAGTACTTC. Residues: CASSPQPGTLQETQYF.

This clonotype was observed many times. The chain joins TRBV3-1 to TRBJ1-6; D unresolved. From germline, CDR1 is LGHDT and CDR2 YNNKEL (reference sequence). The V end was cut by 3 bases, the J end by 8 bases, with 5 bases between. The CDR3 runs to 12 residues. The CDR3 reads CASSHADSPLHF. Written as DNA, the CDR3 is TGTGCCAGCAGCCATGCGGATTCACCCCTCCACTTT.

In this sample, this clonotype turned up a few times. V and J are TRBV27 and TRBJ2-7; possibly TRBD1 or TRBD2 for D (5 bases each). Per germline, CDR1 MNHEY and CDR2 SMNVEV (reference sequence). Trimming pared 4 bases from V and 2 bases from J, leaving 9 bases between. The CDR3 spans 13 residues. In DNA form, the CDR3 reads TGTGCCAGCAGTTGGGGACGGACCTACGAGCAGTACTTC. Its translation is CASSWGRTYEQYF.